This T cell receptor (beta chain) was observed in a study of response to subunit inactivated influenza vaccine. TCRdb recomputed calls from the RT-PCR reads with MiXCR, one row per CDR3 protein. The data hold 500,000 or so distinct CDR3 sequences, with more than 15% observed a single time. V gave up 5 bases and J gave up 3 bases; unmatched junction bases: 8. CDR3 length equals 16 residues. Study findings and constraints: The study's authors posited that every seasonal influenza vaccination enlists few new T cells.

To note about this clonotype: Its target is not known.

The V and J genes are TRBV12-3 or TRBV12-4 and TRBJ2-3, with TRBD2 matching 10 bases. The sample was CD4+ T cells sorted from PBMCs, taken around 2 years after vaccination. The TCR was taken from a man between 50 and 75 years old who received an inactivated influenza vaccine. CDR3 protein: CASSELAGSETDTQYF. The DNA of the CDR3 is TGTGCCAGCAGTGAACTAGCGGGGTCAGAGACAGATACGCAGTATTTT.